Listed below are T cell receptor beta chains from one sample, sequenced in a study of tumor and adjacent non-tumor tissue in lung cancer. TCRdb processed the multiplex PCR reads anew with MiXCR; each CDR3 protein has one entry. The repertoire holds 40,000 to 45,000 distinct CDR3 sequences, roughly 66% seen once, with 35% to 50% in the top ten. Sequenced: distant non-tumor lung tissue. Every receptor here comes from a man between 50 and 59 years old with non-small cell lung cancer. The CDR3 runs from the conserved cysteine through the conserved F or W. The D gene is left open where the match is weak. Clone size is not always given. Where it is, it says once, few, many or a class for expanded clones.

j_call v_call clone_size d_call cdr3_nt cdr3_aa
TRBJ1-2 TRBV4-1 NA TRBD1 TGCGCCAGCAACCAGACAGGGACGACCGACCAGAGCTATGGCTATACCTTC CASNQTGTTDQSYGYTF
TRBJ2-5 TRBV6-5 NA TRBD1 TGTGCCAGCAGCCCCAGAGAGGGGGCCTGGGAGACTCAGTACTTC CASSPREGAWETQYF
TRBJ2-5 TRBV30 NA NA TGTGCCTGGAGTGTTTGGGCTCCTCAAGAGACCCGGTACTTC CAWSVWAPQETRYF
TRBJ1-5 TRBV24-1 many TRBD1 TGTGCCACCAGTGACCCGACAGGGACCCAGCCCCAGCATTTT CATSDPTGTQPQHF
TRBJ2-5 TRBV29-1 NA TRBD1 TGCACTGTTGACAGGGGGCAAGAGACCCAGTACTTC CTVDRGQETQYF
TRBJ2-7 TRBV11-2 NA NA TGTGCCAGCAGCTCAGGGGCAGATAGGACCTACGGGCAGTACTTC CASSSGADRTYGQYF
TRBJ2-2 TRBV14 many NA TGTGCCAGCAGCCAAGATTGGGTAGCAGGGCGTACCGGGGAGCTGTTTTTT CASSQDWVAGRTGELFF
TRBJ2-7 TRBV28 NA NA TGTGCCAGCAGTTTCGCTTCCGGGAGAGGGTACTATGAGCAGTACTTC CASSFASGRGYYEQYF
TRBJ1-2 TRBV7-3 NA NA TGTGCCAGCAGCTTAACTGCTGGGGACGGCTACACCTTC CASSLTAGDGYTF
TRBJ2-7 TRBV11-2 NA TRBD2 TGTGCCAGTAGCTTAAGGGGCGGGGGGGCCCTTGAGCAGTACTTC CASSLRGGGALEQYF
TRBJ2-1 TRBV30 once TRBD1 TGTACCGGGATTGGGGGGGACAGGGGACACAAAGAGCAGTTCTTC CTGIGGDRGHKEQFF
TRBJ1-1 TRBV5-4 few NA TGTGCCAGCCGCTCGGGGACGTACGGGACTGAAGCTTTCTTT CASRSGTYGTEAFF
TRBJ2-7 TRBV2 NA NA TGTACCAGCAGTATGGCCAGGGACTCCGAGCAGTACTTC CTSSMARDSEQYF
TRBJ2-7 TRBV12-3/TRBV12-4 NA NA TGTGCCAGCAGGTCTAACTCTTGGACCGACGAGCAGTACTTC CASRSNSWTDEQYF
TRBJ1-2 TRBV29-1 many TRBD1 TGCAGCTCCCGAGGACAGGAGTCTAACTATGGCTACACCTTC CSSRGQESNYGYTF
TRBJ2-7 TRBV6-5 many NA TGTGCCAGCGAACGTAATTACGAGCAGTACTTC CASERNYEQYF
TRBJ2-3 TRBV20-1 NA NA TGCAGCGAACAGGGCAGTTTCAGGACAGATACGCAGTATTTT CSEQGSFRTDTQYF
TRBJ1-5 TRBV6-2/TRBV6-3 medium-sized NA TGTGCCAACTCAGATGGTCGAGATCAGCCCCAGCATTTT CANSDGRDQPQHF
TRBJ2-5 TRBV20-1 many NA TGCAGTGCACCGGACTACCAGAAACAAGAGACCCAGTACTTC CSAPDYQKQETQYF
TRBJ1-1 TRBV11-1 NA NA TGTGTCAACAGCTTAGGCACTGCAGGGTGCACTGAAGCTTTCTTT CVNSLGTAGCTEAFF